The rows below give T cell receptor beta chains drawn from one sample of a study of Graves' ophthalmopathy and Graves' hyperthyroidism. Each CDR3 protein is one row after TCRdb ran MiXCR on the multiplex PCR reads. The sample contains roughly 500,000 distinct CDR3 sequences, under 15% of which appear only once. The sequenced sample consisted of blood. All receptors derive from a woman in her 30s with Graves' ophthalmopathy. The CDR3 runs from the conserved cysteine through the conserved F or W. The order of the fields is D gene, J gene, clone size, V gene, CDR3 length, CDR3 protein, CDR3 DNA. D genes are given only for firm matches. Only some rows state a clone size, as once, few, many or a class for expanded clones.

NA	TRBJ2-2	many	TRBV6-1	15	CASTSGGANTGELFF	TGTGCCAGCACCTCAGGCGGAGCGAACACCGGGGAGCTGTTTTTT
TRBD1	TRBJ1-1	many	TRBV28	15	CASTSTGGWVLRAFF	TGTGCCAGCACGTCGACAGGGGGATGGGTTCTTCGAGCTTTCTTT
NA	TRBJ2-5	many	TRBV6-2/TRBV6-3	15	CASSHGGEGQETQYF	TGTGCCAGCAGCCACGGGGGCGAGGGTCAAGAGACCCAGTACTTC
NA	TRBJ1-2	NA	TRBV4-1	12	CASSQFNYGYTF	TGCGCCAGCAGCCAATTTAACTATGGCTACACCTTC
NA	TRBJ2-7	many	TRBV2	13	CASSAPLAYEQYF	TGTGCCAGCAGTGCGCCACTAGCCTACGAGCAGTACTTC
TRBD2	TRBJ2-2	many	TRBV9	17	CASSVDAGGSNTGELFF	TGTGCCAGCAGCGTAGACGCGGGGGGGTCGAACACCGGGGAGCTGTTTTTT
NA	TRBJ2-5	many	TRBV5-1	17	CASSLLGRVEFEETQYF	TGCGCCAGCAGCTTACTTGGGCGGGTAGAATTCGAAGAGACCCAGTACTTC
NA	TRBJ2-7	many	TRBV28	13	CASSFQGGYEQYF	TGTGCCAGCAGTTTCCAGGGGGGGTACGAGCAGTACTTC
TRBD2	TRBJ2-5	NA	TRBV2	14	CASREAATQETQYF	TGTGCCAGCCGGGAGGCAGCGACCCAAGAGACCCAGTACTTC
NA	TRBJ2-7	few	TRBV5-6	14	CASSLVSGHYEQYF	TGTGCCAGCAGCTTGGTCTCTGGGCACTACGAGCAGTACTTC
NA	TRBJ2-5	many	TRBV14	14	CASSHDAYQETQYF	TGTGCCAGCAGCCACGATGCGTACCAAGAGACCCAGTACTTC
NA	TRBJ1-1	many	TRBV11-2	15	CASSLDLGHNTEAFF	TGTGCCAGCAGCTTAGATCTGGGTCATAACACTGAAGCTTTCTTT
TRBD2	TRBJ2-7	few	TRBV29-1	11	CSAGTSYEQYF	TGCAGCGCCGGGACTAGCTACGAGCAGTACTTC
TRBD2	TRBJ2-7	NA	TRBV12-3/TRBV12-4	13	CASNPSGTYEQYF	TGTGCCAGCAACCCTAGCGGAACCTACGAGCAGTACTTC
NA	TRBJ2-2	few	TRBV9	17	CASSSPSGGSNTGELFF	TGTGCCAGCAGCTCCCCAAGTGGGGGCTCGAACACCGGGGAGCTGTTTTTT
NA	TRBJ1-5	many	TRBV10-3	19	CAISERFGSGPTAHQPQHF	TGTGCCATCAGTGAACGGTTTGGTAGCGGCCCGACCGCCCATCAGCCCCAGCATTTT
NA	TRBJ2-7	many	TRBV20-1	14	CSATDSTLFREQYF	TGCAGCGCAACAGACAGCACCCTATTTCGCGAGCAGTACTTC
NA	TRBJ2-7	NA	TRBV4-1	13	CASSQRALYEQYF	TGCGCCAGCAGCCAAAGGGCCCTCTACGAGCAGTACTTC
NA	TRBJ2-7	many	TRBV6-5	14	CASSTGYGSYEQYF	TGTGCCAGCAGTACAGGGTATGGATCCTACGAGCAGTACTTC
TRBD1	TRBJ1-1	many	TRBV6-5	12	CASGQGGTEAFF	TGTGCCAGCGGACAGGGAGGGACTGAAGCTTTCTTT
TRBD1	TRBJ1-5	many	TRBV10-3	14	CAISGQGSNQPQHF	TGTGCCATCAGTGGACAGGGTAGCAATCAGCCCCAGCATTTT
NA	TRBJ1-1	many	TRBV5-1	15	CASSGGSGGVTEAFF	TGCGCCAGCAGCGGCGGGTCAGGTGGTGTCACTGAAGCTTTCTTT
NA	TRBJ2-7	many	TRBV28	16	CASSPSPPGLGYEQYF	TGTGCCAGCAGTCCAAGCCCCCCGGGACTCGGTTACGAGCAGTACTTC
NA	TRBJ2-7	many	TRBV20-1	14	CSARDRTVPGEQYF	TGCAGTGCTAGAGATAGGACAGTTCCTGGCGAGCAGTACTTC
TRBD1	TRBJ2-7	many	TRBV20-1	15	CSASSTGLKVYEQYF	TGCAGTGCTTCATCGACAGGGCTAAAGGTATACGAGCAGTACTTC
TRBD2	TRBJ2-5	many	TRBV27	18	CASRSGTSGGPYQETQYF	TGTGCCAGTCGATCGGGGACTAGCGGGGGGCCTTACCAAGAGACCCAGTACTTC
NA	TRBJ1-6	NA	TRBV10-3	14	CAISESKGISPLHF	TGTGCCATCAGTGAGTCGAAAGGAATCTCACCCCTCCACTTT
TRBD1	TRBJ2-5	many	TRBV30	14	CAWSAGDSQETQYF	TGTGCCTGGAGTGCTGGGGACAGCCAAGAGACCCAGTACTTC
NA	TRBJ1-1	many	TRBV2	16	CASILTPLQGLGEAFF	TGTGCCAGCATCCTTACCCCGTTACAGGGCTTGGGTGAAGCTTTCTTT
TRBD1	TRBJ2-7	many	TRBV6-5	14	CASSYTGEYLEQYF	TGTGCCAGCAGTTACACAGGGGAATACCTCGAGCAGTACTTC
NA	TRBJ2-7	many	TRBV25-1	13	CASSDIGVGGEYF	TGTGCCAGCAGTGACATCGGGGTGGGGGGAGAGTACTTC
TRBD1	TRBJ1-1	many	TRBV6-2/TRBV6-3	15	CASSYTGQQNTEAFF	TGTGCCAGCAGTTATACGGGACAGCAGAACACTGAAGCTTTCTTT
TRBD2	TRBJ2-4	many	TRBV6-5	17	CASSRRGTTSPKNIQYF	TGTGCCAGCAGCAGGAGAGGGACTACTAGCCCCAAAAACATTCAGTACTTC
TRBD2	TRBJ2-5	many	TRBV6-5	14	CASSYAGLAETQYF	TGTGCCAGCAGTTACGCGGGACTAGCGGAGACCCAGTACTTC
TRBD1	TRBJ1-5	NA	TRBV6-2/TRBV6-3	15	CASSLMTGLNQPQHF	TGTGCCAGCAGTCTTATGACAGGGCTGAATCAGCCCCAGCATTTT
NA	TRBJ2-5	many	TRBV6-1	14	CASSRDRSAETQYF	TGTGCCAGCAGCAGAGACAGGTCCGCGGAGACCCAGTACTTC
TRBD2	TRBJ2-3	many	TRBV12-3/TRBV12-4	16	CASSFLAGGRTDTQYF	TGTGCCAGCAGTTTTCTGGCGGGGGGCCGCACAGATACGCAGTATTTT
NA	TRBJ1-5	many	TRBV6-1	15	CASSEVVGGNQPQHF	TGTGCCAGCAGTGAAGTAGTGGGTGGCAATCAGCCCCAGCATTTT
NA	TRBJ2-5	once	TRBV6-5	13	CASSYRVWETQYF	TGTGCCAGCAGTTACAGGGTGTGGGAGACCCAGTACTTC
NA	TRBJ1-1	NA	TRBV7-6	15	CASSSLRASSTEAFF	TGTGCCAGCAGCTCGTTAAGGGCTTCGAGCACTGAAGCTTTCTTT
NA	TRBJ2-2	many	TRBV2	18	CASSDSWRETGWSGELFF	TGTGCCAGCAGTGATAGTTGGCGGGAGACAGGGTGGTCCGGGGAGCTGTTTTTT
NA	TRBJ1-5	NA	TRBV28	19	CATSGPGGDYVYSNQPQHF	TGTGCCACCAGTGGGCCCGGGGGAGATTACGTTTATAGCAATCAGCCCCAGCATTTT
NA	TRBJ1-3	many	TRBV2	12	CASTGTTNTIYF	TGTGCCAGCACCGGGACGACAAACACCATATATTTT
NA	TRBJ1-1	many	TRBV6-2/TRBV6-3	11	CASSYHTEAFF	TGTGCCAGCAGTTACCACACTGAAGCTTTCTTT
NA	TRBJ1-1	many	TRBV2	14	CASSGGGTNTEAFF	TGTGCCAGCAGCGGCGGGGGAACGAACACTGAAGCTTTCTTT
NA	TRBJ2-5	NA	TRBV12-3/TRBV12-4	16	CASSPGQGREQETKYF	TGTGCCAGCAGCCCCGGGCAGGGGAGGGAGCAAGAGACCAAGTACTTC
NA	TRBJ2-3	few	TRBV7-2	14	CASSFSGHTDTQYF	TGTGCCAGCAGCTTTAGCGGACACACAGATACGCAGTATTTT
NA	TRBJ2-4	many	TRBV29-1	11	CSVGQKNIQYF	TGCAGCGTTGGACAGAAAAACATTCAGTACTTC
NA	TRBJ1-1	many	TRBV20-1	14	CSARVGGAATEAFF	TGCAGTGCTAGAGTCGGGGGCGCCGCCACTGAAGCTTTCTTT